The 23 T cell receptor beta chains presented below share a single source sample, sequenced in a study of cytomegalovirus exposure and HLA in healthy donors (dated 2017 in TCRdb). Library generation was performed with the immunoSEQ multiplex PCR assay. The immuneACCESS repertoire file appears here via TCRdb, limited to in-frame rearrangements. These files lack a portion of the clones; in checked studies, under half of the deficit traces to unresolved V genes, and the cause of the others is not known. For this sample there are some 330,000 clones; more than 80% appear just once. Of the sample, around 0.8% is held by the ten largest clones. The sequenced sample consisted of PBMCs. The receptors come from a woman aged 18-30 years in good health and CMV-seronegative.

This chain connects TRBV12-5 to TRBJ2-5; D gene uncertain. CDR3 size: 11 residues. The V end lost 5 bases, the J end lost 5 bases, and 6 bases lay between the germline ends. The germline V gene encodes CDR1 LGHNT and CDR2 FRNRAP. CDR3 loop: CASGHGETQYF. The CDR3 bases are TGTGCTAGTGGTCACGGGGAGACCCAGTACTTC.

This clone showed up many times. The rearrangement joins TRBV6-4 to TRBJ2-1, with D perhaps matching TRBD2 (5 bases). The CDR3 runs to 16 residues. CDR1 MRHNA and CDR2 SNTAGT come from the germline V gene. V was clipped by 0 bases and J by 0 bases, with 9 bases between them. Written as DNA, the CDR3 is TGTGCCAGCAGTGACTCGGAGCGGAGCTCCTACAATGAGCAGTTCTTC. Its translation is CASSDSERSSYNEQFF.

J is TRBJ2-5 and V is TRBV2; D not certain. The CDR3 is 16 amino acids. V was trimmed by 5 bases and J by 5 bases, leaving 21 bases between them. Germline values: CDR1 SNHLY, CDR2 FYNNEI. The CDR3 region is CASSPRGWWRAETQYF. The CDR3 coding sequence is TGTGCCAGCAGTCCACGAGGCTGGTGGCGCGCGGAGACCCAGTACTTC.

V and J are TRBV27 and TRBJ1-1; weak D call: TRBD1 (6 bases). The CDR3 has 14 amino acids. V was shortened by 2 bases and J by 4 bases, with 11 bases between the two germline ends. The V gene's germline CDR1 is MNHEY and CDR2 SMNVEV (reference sequence). CDR3 residues: CASSLNPRGTEAFF. Written as DNA, the CDR3 is TGTGCCAGCAGTTTAAACCCCAGGGGCACTGAAGCTTTCTTT.

The V call is TRBV15, the J call TRBJ1-1; no reliable D call. The ends were cut back, 0 bases at V and 2 bases at J, with 7 bases in the middle. The CDR3 is 14 residues long. Germline V gene lookup returns CDR1 LNHNV and CDR2 YYDKDF (reference sequence). CDR3 nucleotides: TGTGCCACCAGCAGAGAGGAGCCTAACACTGAAGCTTTCTTT. Translating gives CATSREEPNTEAFF.

The rearrangement uses TRBV7-2 and TRBJ1-5, with TRBD1 matching over 8 bases. Per germline, CDR1 SGHTA and CDR2 FQGNSA. The CDR3 loop spans 16 amino acids. Trimming cost V 1 base and J 8 bases; bases outside gene matches: 10. CDR3: CASSLEQGARLKPQHF. The CDR3 DNA follows: TGTGCCAGCAGCTTAGAGCAGGGGGCGAGGTTAAAGCCCCAGCATTTT.

For this clone: This CDR3 is also generated by other DNA sequences in the sample. The gene calls are TRBV9 and TRBJ2-5; 7 bases match TRBD2. In germline, CDR1 is SGDLS, CDR2 YYNGEE. With 0 bases clipped from V and 1 base from J, the junction kept 3 bases outside the gene matches. This CDR3 is built from 15 residues. CDR3 DNA: TGTGCCAGCAGCGTAGGCGGGAGTGGCCAAGAGACCCAGTACTTC. Protein sequence: CASSVGGSGQETQYF.

This clone appeared once. This chain joins TRBV9 and TRBJ2-2; 10 nucleotides agree with TRBD2. Looked up from germline, CDR1 is SGDLS and CDR2 is YYNGEE. V shed 4 bases and J 6 bases; nucleotides not matched to a gene: 6. The CDR3 length is 15 residues. The CDR3 DNA sequence: TGTGCCAGCAGCTCCCCTAGCGGGAGCTCCGGGGAGCTGTTTTTT. As protein: CASSSPSGSSGELFF.

This chain connects TRBV4-2 to TRBJ2-7; D uncertain. This CDR3 has 10 amino acids. With 7 bases removed from V and 5 bases from J, the gap between germline ends came to 6 bases. Germline V gene lookup returns CDR1 LGHNA and CDR2 YNFKEQ. The CDR3 sequence is CASMPDEQYF. As DNA, the CDR3 is TGTGCCAGCATGCCGGACGAGCAGTACTTC.

This chain links TRBV5-4 with TRBJ2-2, with 10 bases that match TRBD2. From germline, CDR1 is SGHNT and CDR2 YYREEE (reference sequence). The CDR3 contains 16 residues. Losses at the gene ends were 3 bases for V and 2 bases for J; bases not matched to a gene: 4. DNA of the CDR3: TGTGCCAGCAGCTCGGGACTAGCGTTCAACACCGGGGAGCTGTTTTTT. Translation: CASSSGLAFNTGELFF.

The sample holds a few counts of this clone. The genes are TRBV10-2 and TRBJ2-1; 9 bases are shared with TRBD2. V lost 4 bases and J lost 11; bases outside the gene matches: 6. CDR3 length: 13 residues. In germline, CDR1 is WSHSY, CDR2 SAAADI. The CDR3 coding sequence is TGCGCCAGCAGTGCCGGGACTAGCCTCCAGCAGTTCTTC. Translating it yields CASSAGTSLQQFF.

The gene calls are TRBV11-2 and TRBJ1-2; TRBD1 might be the D (5 bases). Germline-derived CDR1 and CDR2 are SGHAT and FQNNGV. Trimming took 4 bases from V and 6 from J, leaving 12 bases between them. The CDR3 contains 13 residues. CDR3 sequence: CASSSMGGDGYTF. DNA of the CDR3: TGTGCCAGCAGCTCTATGGGGGGGGATGGCTACACCTTC.

The chain couples TRBV19 to TRBJ1-5; 7 bases fit TRBD1. The CDR3 is 14 residues long. In germline, CDR1 is LNHDA, CDR2 SQIVND (reference sequence). Losses at the gene ends were 0 bases for V and 4 bases for J; bases not matched to a gene: 0. The CDR3 region is CASSIEQGNQPQHF. As DNA, the CDR3 is TGTGCCAGTAGTATAGAACAGGGGAATCAGCCCCAGCATTTT.

The gene calls are TRBV30 and TRBJ1-1, with D possibly TRBD1 on 6 matching bases. CDR3 length equals 15 residues. Trimming cost V 3 bases and J 3 bases, with 17 bases left between them. The germline V gene encodes CDR1 GTSNPN and CDR2 SVGIG (reference sequence). The CDR3 region has the DNA TGTGCCTGGAGGGGACGAACAGGGCGGGACACTGAAGCTTTCTTT. As protein: CAWRGRTGRDTEAFF.

The CDR3 bases are TGTGCCAGCAGCCCCCTCGGGGGGCGGGAGGAAAAACTGTTTTTT. This gives the protein CASSPLGGREEKLFF. The gene calls are TRBV28 and TRBJ1-4; D perhaps matches TRBD1 (6 bases). This CDR3 spans 15 amino acids. With 6 bases removed from V and 8 bases from J, the gap between germline ends came to 19 bases. Germline values: CDR1 MDHEN, CDR2 SYDVKM. The complete variable domain, with remaining parts taken from reference TRBV28 and TRBJ1-4, reads DVKVTQSSRYLVKRTGEKVFLECVQDMDHENMFWYRQDPGLGLRLIYFSYDVKMKEKGDIPEGYSVSREKKERFSLILESASTNQTSMYLCASSPLGGREEKLFFGSGTQLSVL.

The J gene is TRBJ2-7, the V gene TRBV25-1, with 11 bases fitting TRBD2. Trimming took 3 bases from V and 5 from J; bases not matched to a gene: 6. Looked up from germline, CDR1 is MGHDK and CDR2 is SYGVNS. CDR3 length equals 15 residues. The chain's CDR3 is CASSEASGRIHEQYF. CDR3 bases: TGTGCCAGCAGTGAGGCTAGCGGGAGGATCCACGAGCAGTACTTC.

The chain employs TRBV27 and TRBJ1-1; D is unclear. The CDR3 consists of 13 residues. Trimming stripped 8 bases from V and 0 bases from J, with 10 bases between. Germline V CDR1 and CDR2: MNHEY, SMNVEV (reference sequence). In nucleotides, the CDR3 is TGTGCCAGCCGATTCTCGGTGAACACTGAAGCTTTCTTT. Its translation: CASRFSVNTEAFF.

The CDR3 region is CASSPGVEVYEQYF. CDR3 DNA sequence: TGTGCCAGCAGCCCGGGGGTTGAGGTCTACGAGCAGTACTTC. V gene TRBV7-3 combines with J gene TRBJ2-7; D might be TRBD2 (6 bases). The germline V gene encodes CDR1 SGHTA and CDR2 FQGTGA. V lost 5 bases to trimming and J lost 3 bases, with 14 bases between them. The CDR3 contains 14 residues.

Turning to this clone: The same CDR3 can be traced to other DNA sequences in this sample. This chain uses TRBV27 with TRBJ2-7; 7 bases line up with TRBD2. V trimming: 4 bases; J trimming: 2 bases; junction bases outside the gene matches: 2. This CDR3 has 13 amino acids. Looked up from germline, CDR1 is MNHEY and CDR2 is SMNVEV (reference sequence). CDR3 DNA sequence: TGTGCCAGCAGTTCTGGGGGGGCCTACGAGCAGTACTTC. It is translated as CASSSGGAYEQYF.

This clone was observed a single time. The rearrangement links TRBV15 to TRBJ1-5; possible D gene TRBD1, 5 bases. Trimming took off 1 base at V and 2 bases at J, with 9 bases between the two ends. This CDR3 contains 15 residues. The germline V gene encodes CDR1 LNHNV and CDR2 YYDKDF (reference sequence). The DNA of the CDR3 is TGTGCCACCAGCAGAGGGGGCTTGGGCAATCAGCCCCAGCATTTT. Translating gives CATSRGGLGNQPQHF.

The chain joins TRBV28 to TRBJ1-5, with 8 positions matching TRBD1. The CDR3 totals 14 residues. V shed 9 bases, J shed 10 bases, and the junction held 14 bases outside the gene matches. In germline, CDR1 is MDHEN, CDR2 SYDVKM. The chain's CDR3 is CASLGTGPARPQHF. CDR3 bases: TGTGCCAGTCTAGGGACAGGACCTGCGAGACCCCAGCATTTT.

This chain links TRBV27 with TRBJ2-7, with D unclear. Germline CDR1 is MNHEY and CDR2 is SMNVEV (reference sequence). Trimming left V 6 bases short and J 6 bases short, with 18 bases between. This CDR3 spans 14 amino acids. CDR3 sequence: CASRFVPPSGEQYF. CDR3 coding DNA: TGTGCCAGCAGATTCGTCCCCCCCTCCGGCGAGCAGTACTTC.

V and J are TRBV5-6 and TRBJ1-5, with TRBD1 as a possible D gene (5 bases). The CDR3 loop spans 12 amino acids. Germline loops: CDR1 SGHDT, CDR2 YYEEEE. Deletions cut 3 bases from V and 9 bases from J, with 10 bases between. DNA of the CDR3: TGTGCCAGCAGCTCGCCCCAGGGGCCCCAGCATTTT. It yields the protein CASSSPQGPQHF. Full variable domain (outside the CDR3, taken from reference TRBV5-6 and TRBJ1-5): DAGVTQSPTHLIKTRGQQVTLRCSPKSGHDTVSWYQQALGQGPQFIFQYYEEEERQRGNFPDRFSGHQFPNYSSELNVNALLLGDSALYLCASSSPQGPQHFGDGTRLSIL.